What follows are 15 T cell receptor beta chains derived from one specimen sequenced in a study of lymphopenia after photon versus proton radiotherapy (dated by TCRdb to the late 2010s). Library preparation employed the immunoSEQ multiplex PCR assay. The table comes from immuneACCESS by way of TCRdb, which keeps in-frame sequences with V and J called. Part of the clones is missing from these tables; in studies checked, under half for an unresolved V gene and the rest for unknown reasons. This sample is represented by around 20,000 clones; approximately 86% of them were singletons. The ten largest clonotypes hold about 9.1% of the sample. This specimen consisted of peripheral blood, obtained from a patient treated with proton-based radiotherapy. The receptors come from a man in his 70s with pancreatic cancer.

About this clone: A read error may account for a junction end that differs from germline. The chain couples TRBV5-4 to TRBJ1-2, with D possibly being TRBD1 (5 bases). Germline V lookup: CDR1 SGHNT, CDR2 YYREEE (reference sequence). This CDR3 spans 17 amino acids. CDR3 loop: CAGSRDLPGTTDYGYTF. For the CDR3, the DNA is TGTGCCGGCAGCCGGGACCTCCCGGGGACTACGGACTATGGCTACACCTTC.

In its sample, this clone was seen once. The V and J genes are TRBV19 and TRBJ1-5; 9 nucleotides line up with TRBD1. V shed 4 bases and J 0 bases; nucleotides not matched to a gene: 7. Germline V gene data show CDR1 as LNHDA and CDR2 as SQIVND (reference sequence). There are 17 residues in the CDR3. CDR3 sequence: CASSTGQGGYSNQPQHF. The CDR3 DNA reads TGTGCCAGTAGTACGGGACAGGGCGGGTATAGCAATCAGCCCCAGCATTTT.

The rearrangement joins TRBV30 to TRBJ2-2, with D possibly being TRBD1 or TRBD2 (6 bases each). The V and J ends lost 5 bases and 9 bases respectively, with 19 bases between them. From germline, CDR1 is GTSNPN and CDR2 SVGIG (reference sequence). The CDR3 is 14 amino acids. CDR3 sequence: CAWGGGSGAWELFF. The DNA for the CDR3 is TGTGCCTGGGGAGGGGGTTCTGGTGCCTGGGAGCTGTTTTTT.

The CDR3 region is CASSYTRANSPLHF. CDR3 DNA: TGTGCCAGCAGTTACACAAGGGCTAATTCACCCCTCCACTTT. The V call is TRBV6-5, the J call TRBJ1-6; D not resolved. The CDR3 extends over 14 amino acids. V was cut by 2 bases and J by 6 bases, with 8 bases left in between. The V gene's germline CDR1 is MNHEY and CDR2 SVGAGI.

The V gene is TRBV7-9, the J gene TRBJ2-2; TRBD2 aligns across 9 bases. The CDR3 spans 16 residues. After removal of 2 bases from V and 7 bases from J, the junction contained 8 bases not matched to a gene. CDR1 is SEHNR and CDR2 is FQNEAQ in the germline V gene (reference sequence). The CDR3 coding sequence is TGTGCCAGCAGCTTATTAGCGGGAGTCACGGGCGGGGAGCTGTTTTTT. Protein product: CASSLLAGVTGGELFF.

The J gene is TRBJ2-3, the V gene TRBV11-1; possible D gene TRBD1, 5 bases. V lost 5 bases and J 3 bases, leaving 12 bases between the germline ends. This CDR3 has 14 residues. Germline assignment: CDR1 SGHAT and CDR2 FQDESV (reference sequence). The CDR3, as DNA: TGTGCCAGCAGCCTACAACCAGGGACAGATACGCAGTATTTT. It translates to CASSLQPGTDTQYF. Variable domain in full (rest from reference TRBV11-1 and TRBJ2-3): EAEVAQSPRYKITEKSQAVAFWCDPISGHATLYWYRQILGQGPELLVQFQDESVVDDSQLPKDRFSAERLKGVDSTLKIQPAELGDSAMYLCASSLQPGTDTQYFGPGTRLTVL.

V and J are TRBV7-9 and TRBJ1-1; 7 bases are shared with TRBD1. The ends lost 0 bases at V and 4 bases at J; junction bases unmatched: 2. The CDR3 spans 14 residues. Germline loops: CDR1 SEHNR, CDR2 FQNEAQ (reference sequence). As DNA, the CDR3 is TGTGCCAGCAGCTTAGCAAGGGACAGCACTGAAGCTTTCTTT. Encoded protein: CASSLARDSTEAFF.

CDR3 amino acids: CASSPPDRVGAFF. The CDR3 DNA sequence: TGTGCCAGCTCACCACCGGACAGGGTAGGGGCTTTCTTT. This sequence joins TRBV18 and TRBJ1-1; 8 bases align to TRBD1. The CDR3 covers 13 residues. V gave up 0 bases and J gave up 11 bases; unmatched junction bases: 5. Germline assignment: CDR1 KGHSH and CDR2 LQKENI.

The J gene is TRBJ1-5, the V gene TRBV5-6; D is undetermined. This CDR3 has 12 residues. Germline CDR1 is SGHDT and CDR2 is YYEEEE. V gave up 2 bases and J gave up 11 bases, with 11 bases separating them. Written as DNA, the CDR3 is TGTGCCAGCAGCTTTTTCAACCGGGCCCAGCATTTT. Protein sequence: CASSFFNRAQHF.

This clone was found once. The genes are TRBV6-5 and TRBJ1-6, with TRBD1 matching over 8 bases. Germline CDR1 MNHEY, CDR2 SVGAGI. The CDR3 is 16 amino acids. The junction had 8 bases not matched to a gene; V was cut back by 4 bases and J by 6 bases. CDR3 sequence reads: CASSLGQGDGNSPLHF. The CDR3 nucleotides are TGTGCCAGCAGTTTAGGACAGGGCGACGGTAATTCACCCCTCCACTTT.

The chain links TRBV9 to TRBJ1-2, with 8 bases lining up with TRBD1. The CDR3 consists of 16 residues. The V and J ends lost 4 bases and 8 bases, in that order; junction bases with no gene match: 16. Germline V gene data show CDR1 as SGDLS and CDR2 as YYNGEE. DNA of the CDR3: TGTGCCAGCAGCCCTCGAACCTCAGGGGGCGCGGAAGGCTACACCTTC. It yields the protein CASSPRTSGGAEGYTF.

V and J are TRBV5-1 and TRBJ2-3; D ambiguous. The V gene's germline CDR1 is SGHRS and CDR2 YFSETQ. With 2 bases removed from V and 3 bases from J, the gap between germline ends came to 4 bases. This CDR3 contains 12 residues. DNA for the CDR3: TGCGCCAGCAGCTTATTGACAGATACGCAGTATTTT. This encodes CASSLLTDTQYF.

This clone was seen just once. The chain has TRBV19 and TRBJ2-1; D is possibly TRBD1 (5 bases). Per germline, CDR1 LNHDA and CDR2 SQIVND (reference sequence). The length of the CDR3 is 14 residues. Trimming shortened V by 1 base and J by 10 bases, and 14 bases separated the two germline ends. Here the CDR3 DNA reads TGTGCCAGTAGTATAGCCTTCAGGGAAGGGGAGCAGTTCTTC. This translates into CASSIAFREGEQFF.

The chain links TRBV18 to TRBJ1-5, with 7 bases matching TRBD1. Per germline, CDR1 KGHSH and CDR2 LQKENI. This CDR3 comprises 15 residues. J was trimmed by 3 bases and V by 2 bases; bases with no gene match: 4. This chain's CDR3 is CASSPTGEYNQPQHF. In DNA form, the CDR3 reads TGTGCCAGCTCACCAACAGGGGAGTACAATCAGCCCCAGCATTTT.

The chain couples TRBV7-2 to TRBJ2-7; D not resolved. The CDR3 has 17 residues. The V and J ends lost 2 bases and 1 base respectively, with 18 bases between them. Germline CDR1 is SGHTA and CDR2 is FQGNSA. DNA of the CDR3: TGTGCCAGCAGCTTAACTCCGGCCACTTACCGATCCTACGAGCAGTACTTC. Protein: CASSLTPATYRSYEQYF.